The rows below give T cell receptor beta chains drawn from one sample of a study of blood T cells in healthy people across ages. TCRdb re-called the 5' RACE reads with MiXCR, one entry per CDR3 protein. The sample carries approximately 960,000 distinct CDR3 sequences, 25% to 30% recorded once. The data were also submitted as part of a second study, on T cells of mothers and their children.

The sequencing input was blood. The origin of the receptors is a woman in her forties in good health. Each CDR3 is given with its conserved first and last residue. The order of the fields is J gene, D gene, V gene, clone size, CDR3 protein, CDR3 DNA. D genes are given only for firm matches. Expanded clones are given a class, and other clones once, few, many or no size at all.

>TRBJ1-3|TRBD1|TRBV20-1|-
CSASRDSQRNTIYF
TGCAGTGCTAGTAGGGACAGCCAAAGAAACACCATATATTTT
>TRBJ2-5|-|TRBV29-1|many
CSAEAETQYF
TGCAGCGCCGAGGCTGAGACCCAGTACTTC
>TRBJ2-7|TRBD1|TRBV12-3/TRBV12-4|-
CASSPFDRERSYEQYF
TGTGCCAGCAGTCCCTTCGACAGGGAACGCTCCTACGAGCAGTACTTC
>TRBJ2-1|-|TRBV7-7|-
CASSPKAGSSYNEQFF
TGTGCTAGCAGCCCCAAGGCAGGGTCCTCCTACAATGAGCAGTTCTTC
>TRBJ1-2|-|TRBV27|-
CASSSGYNGYTF
TGTGCCAGCAGTAGCGGGTATAATGGCTACACCTTC
>TRBJ2-5|-|TRBV7-9|-
CASSLALRGYNEQYF
TGTGCCAGCAGCTTAGCCCTCCGGGGATACAATGAGCAGTACTTC
>TRBJ2-4|TRBD1|TRBV12-3/TRBV12-4|-
CASSLAGTGWSVQYF
TGTGCCAGCAGTTTAGCCGGGACAGGGTGGTCGGTGCAGTACTTC
>TRBJ1-1|-|TRBV6-6|-
CASSYPETGLNTEAFF
TGTGCCAGCAGTTACCCGGAAACAGGGCTGAACACTGAAGCTTTCTTT
>TRBJ1-2|-|TRBV7-9|-
CASSGGTGVTYGYTF
TGTGCCAGCAGCGGGGGGACGGGAGTAACCTATGGCTACACCTTC
>TRBJ2-1|TRBD1|TRBV5-1|-
CASRLQGVYNEQFF
TGCGCCAGCAGATTGCAGGGGGTGTACAATGAGCAGTTCTTC
>TRBJ1-4|TRBD1|TRBV7-2|many
CASSYGDRAREKLFF
TGTGCCAGCAGCTACGGGGACAGGGCCCGAGAAAAACTGTTTTTT
>TRBJ1-2|-|TRBV29-1|-
CSVGEAGGYTF
TGCAGCGTTGGCGAGGCGGGTGGCTACACCTTC
>TRBJ1-2|-|TRBV15|few
CATSGRGWDSGYGYTF
TGTGCCACCAGCGGCCGGGGTTGGGACTCTGGTTATGGCTACACCTTC
>TRBJ2-7|TRBD1|TRBV20-1|medium-sized
CSARQGSYEQYF
TGCAGCGCCCGACAGGGTTCCTACGAGCAGTACTTC
>TRBJ2-7|-|TRBV12-3/TRBV12-4|many
CASSLGSTTSYEQYF
TGTGCCAGCAGTTTGGGGAGCACAACGAGCTACGAGCAGTACTTC
>TRBJ2-7|-|TRBV18|many
CASSPAFEQYF
TGTGCCAGCTCACCCGCGTTTGAGCAGTACTTC
>TRBJ2-5|TRBD2|TRBV7-8|-
CASSPRTSGSKETQYF
TGTGCCAGCAGCCCGAGGACTAGCGGGAGCAAAGAGACCCAGTACTTC
>TRBJ2-4|-|TRBV5-5|-
CASSVDPLERQYF
TGTGCCAGCAGCGTAGACCCGCTAGAAAGACAGTACTTC
>TRBJ2-6|-|TRBV7-2|few
CAAGQRLGGANVLTF
TGTGCCGCCGGGCAGCGTTTAGGTGGGGCCAACGTCCTGACTTTC
>TRBJ2-4|TRBD2|TRBV20-1|-
CSAFPLAGASLAKNIQYF
TGCAGTGCTTTCCCCCTAGCGGGGGCCTCGCTAGCCAAAAACATTCAGTACTTC
>TRBJ2-4|TRBD1|TRBV5-8|-
CASGRRTGTVVKQYF
TGTGCCAGCGGCAGACGTACCGGGACAGTGGTAAAACAGTACTTC
>TRBJ1-1|-|TRBV28|-
CASSFAFTEAFF
TGTGCCAGCAGTTTCGCGTTCACTGAAGCTTTCTTT